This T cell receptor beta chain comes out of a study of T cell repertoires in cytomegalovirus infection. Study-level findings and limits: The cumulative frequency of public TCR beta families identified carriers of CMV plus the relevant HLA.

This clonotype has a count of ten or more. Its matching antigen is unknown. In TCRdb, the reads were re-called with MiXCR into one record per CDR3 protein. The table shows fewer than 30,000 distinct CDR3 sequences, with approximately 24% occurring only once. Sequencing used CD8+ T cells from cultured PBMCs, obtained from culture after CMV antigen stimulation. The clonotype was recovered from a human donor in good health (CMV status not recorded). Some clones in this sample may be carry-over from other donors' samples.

As DNA, the CDR3 is TGTGCCAGCAGTGAAGCGTTGACGGGGGGAACCTACGAGCAGTACTTC. Translating gives CASSEALTGGTYEQYF. The chain carries TRBV6-1 and TRBJ2-7; 7 bases align to TRBD2. The length of the CDR3 is 16 residues. Germline CDR1 and CDR2: MNHNS and SASEGT. The V segment lost 0 bases and the J segment 2 bases; nucleotides outside the gene matches: 7.